A selection of T cell receptor beta chains follows, all from one sample in a study of vaccination and CD4 T cells after COVID-19. TCRdb called the PCR reads again in MiXCR, with one record for every CDR3 protein. Of some 16,000 distinct CDR3 sequences in the sample, roughly 56% were seen once. Antigens for these TCRs are unknown. The sequenced material came from CD4+ T cells from blood, cultured in vitro. The receptors were sampled from a human donor who had recovered from COVID-19. The CDR3 runs from the conserved cysteine through the conserved F or W. Fields, in order: J gene, V gene, D gene, clone size, CDR3 DNA, CDR3 protein. D genes are given only for firm matches. The size field is filled for only some rows; it gives once, few, many or a size class.

TRBJ1-2	TRBV6-1	NA	few	TGTGCCAGCAGAAACACCGGCGGGGGGCTGTCCTATGGCTACACCTTC	CASRNTGGGLSYGYTF
TRBJ2-1	TRBV7-3	TRBD1	NA	TGTGCCAGCAGCCCACAGGGGGCGGCTAAGAGGGAGCAGTTCTTC	CASSPQGAAKREQFF
TRBJ2-2	TRBV15	NA	NA	TGTGCCACCAGCAAAGGACAGGGGGAGCTGTTTTTT	CATSKGQGELFF
TRBJ2-1	TRBV2	TRBD2	NA	TGTGCCAGCAGTGCCTCGGGGGGGGAGCAGTTCTTC	CASSASGGEQFF
TRBJ2-5	TRBV27	NA	once	TGTGCCAGCAGTTTGGGTCCCAAAGAGACCCAGTACTTC	CASSLGPKETQYF
TRBJ2-6	TRBV7-9	NA	few	TGTGCCAGCAGCTCCCCCCGCCCGGGGCGCGGGGCCAACGTCCTGACTTTC	CASSSPRPGRGANVLTF
TRBJ2-1	TRBV20-1	TRBD2	NA	TGCAGTGCTCGCACCCCCACTAGCGGGAGCCTACGAGACTACAATGAGCAGTTCTTC	CSARTPTSGSLRDYNEQFF
TRBJ2-7	TRBV27	NA	NA	TGTGCCAGCACAGACAGGCAGGGCTACGAGCAGTACTTC	CASTDRQGYEQYF
TRBJ2-1	TRBV2	NA	NA	TGTGCCAGCAGTGTGCAGGGTGAGGGTGAGCAGTTCTTC	CASSVQGEGEQFF
TRBJ2-3	TRBV6-1	NA	NA	TGTGCCAGCAGCGACTGGCCCAGCACAGATACGCAGTATTTT	CASSDWPSTDTQYF
TRBJ1-2	TRBV7-6	TRBD1	NA	TGTGCCAGCAGCTTACGGACAGGGCCAGAAAATGGGTATGGCTACACCTTC	CASSLRTGPENGYGYTF
TRBJ2-7	TRBV19	NA	NA	TGTGCCAGTAGTATTGGGTGGGGCGTATACGAGCAGTACTTC	CASSIGWGVYEQYF
TRBJ2-7	TRBV6-5	TRBD2	NA	TGTGCCAGCAGTTACGCGGGGGGGGGCTACGAGCAGTACTTC	CASSYAGGGYEQYF
TRBJ2-7	TRBV12-3/TRBV12-4	NA	NA	TGTGCCAGCAGTTTTGGGGGATATCGGGAGCAGTACTTC	CASSFGGYREQYF
TRBJ1-5	TRBV10-3	NA	few	TGTGCCATCAGTGATGTGTTTCAGCCCCAGCATTTT	CAISDVFQPQHF
TRBJ1-1	TRBV20-1	NA	NA	TGCAGTGCTAGGCGCCAATTTGGCATACTACGGTTGAACACTGAAGCTTTCTTT	CSARRQFGILRLNTEAFF
TRBJ2-5	TRBV7-7	NA	NA	TGTGCTAGCAGCTTAAACAGGGAGGGCTCGGAGACCCAGTACTTC	CASSLNREGSETQYF
TRBJ1-6	TRBV15	NA	NA	TGTGCCACCAGCAGAGATCCGCTTTCCTCCTCACCCCTCCACTTT	CATSRDPLSSSPLHF
TRBJ2-5	TRBV7-2	TRBD2	NA	TGTGCCAGCAGCTTCGGGGGGGAGACCCAGTACTTC	CASSFGGETQYF
TRBJ1-2	TRBV5-1	NA	NA	TGCGCCAGCAGCTTCTTTCCCGGTTCTAACTATGGCTACACCTTC	CASSFFPGSNYGYTF
TRBJ2-5	TRBV6-2/TRBV6-3	TRBD2	NA	TGTGCCAGCAGACCGCGGGGGTCGAGAGAGACCCAGTACTTC	CASRPRGSRETQYF
TRBJ1-1	TRBV27	NA	few	TGTGCCAGCTCCCTTAGTTGGGTGAACACTGAAGCTTTCTTT	CASSLSWVNTEAFF
TRBJ2-7	TRBV19	TRBD2	NA	TGTGCCAGTAGCCCTTTCGGGGGGTACGAGCAGTACTTC	CASSPFGGYEQYF
TRBJ2-7	TRBV6-5	TRBD2	NA	TGTGCCAGCAGTTACTGGGGGACTAGCGGGGACTACGAGCAGTACTTC	CASSYWGTSGDYEQYF
TRBJ2-1	TRBV5-4	NA	NA	TGTGCCAGCAGAACTTCTGAGGTCTACAATGAGCAGTTCTTC	CASRTSEVYNEQFF
TRBJ2-1	TRBV27	NA	NA	TGTGCCAGCAGACCACAGACAGGTCCCTTCAATGAGCAGTTCTTC	CASRPQTGPFNEQFF
TRBJ2-5	TRBV7-2	NA	NA	TGTGCCAGCAGCTTGCACCAGGGAGAGACCCAGTACTTC	CASSLHQGETQYF
TRBJ2-1	TRBV11-3	NA	NA	TGTGCCAGCAGCACGAACTGGGACAATGAGCAGTTCTTC	CASSTNWDNEQFF
TRBJ1-2	TRBV20-1	NA	NA	TGCAGTGCTAGAATCCAGCCGGGGTATGGCTACACCTTC	CSARIQPGYGYTF
TRBJ2-5	TRBV7-2	TRBD2	NA	TGTGCCAGCAGCTTAGAGTTAGCGGGGGGAATGGAGACCCAGTACTTC	CASSLELAGGMETQYF
TRBJ2-1	TRBV24-1	NA	NA	TGTGCCACCAGTGATCCCTCTAGGGATGAGCAGTTCTTC	CATSDPSRDEQFF
TRBJ1-6	TRBV29-1	TRBD1	few	TGCAGACCCACCGATCCGGGACAGGCGGGTTCACCCCTCCACTTT	CRPTDPGQAGSPLHF
TRBJ1-2	TRBV10-1	TRBD1	few	TGCGCCAGCAGTCCAGGACAGGACGGGGGCTACACCTTC	CASSPGQDGGYTF
TRBJ1-1	TRBV2	NA	few	TGTGCCAGCAGCTTACAGGGTGAGGCTGAAGCTTTCTTT	CASSLQGEAEAFF
TRBJ1-5	TRBV6-1	TRBD1	few	TGTGCCAGCCGGATGACAGGGTCGCCGGAATATAGCAATCAGCCCCAGCATTTT	CASRMTGSPEYSNQPQHF
TRBJ1-6	TRBV5-4	NA	NA	TGTGCCAGCAGCTTGGATGATTCACCCCTCCACTTT	CASSLDDSPLHF
TRBJ2-7	TRBV24-1	NA	few	TGTGCCACCAGTGATTTTAGCAGGATCCCCCCCGAGCAGTACTTC	CATSDFSRIPPEQYF
TRBJ2-3	TRBV7-9	NA	few	TGTGCCAGCAGCTTAGACTGGGACACAGATACGCAGTATTTT	CASSLDWDTDTQYF
TRBJ1-4	TRBV7-8	NA	few	TGTGCCAGCAGCTTAGCGCCAGGATTGGGAGAAAAACTGTTTTTT	CASSLAPGLGEKLFF
TRBJ1-1	TRBV7-2	NA	once	TGTGCCAGCAGCTTAGATCGGAGGACTGAAGCTTTCTTT	CASSLDRRTEAFF
TRBJ1-2	TRBV24-1	NA	once	TGTGCCACCAGTGATGCGACAGCCAAATCTTTCTATGGCTACACCTTC	CATSDATAKSFYGYTF
TRBJ1-5	TRBV20-1	TRBD1	few	TGCAGTGCTAGGGGACAGGTAGTCAATCAGCCCCAGCATTTT	CSARGQVVNQPQHF
TRBJ1-2	TRBV10-3	NA	NA	TGTGCCATCAGTGAGTCCGACCCATATCAGGGCTACACCTTC	CAISESDPYQGYTF
TRBJ1-6	TRBV4-1	NA	NA	TGCGCCAGCAGCCAAGATCCGGGACGATCACCCCTCCACTTT	CASSQDPGRSPLHF
TRBJ1-2	TRBV19	NA	NA	TGTGCCAGTAGTACAGGACAGCTCAGGGAGGACTATGGCTACACCTTC	CASSTGQLREDYGYTF